This record concerns one TCR beta chain sequence. This clonotype was detected many times. Its recognized antigen is unknown. There are no base qualities to consult, and no much larger clone falls within one base. The source of the sample is a study of regulatory T cells in long-lasting Graves disease (dated by TCRdb to about 2021). Broadly, across the study: Persistent Graves' disease was defined as persistently positive TSH receptor autoantibodies together with antithyroid drug treatment for over 5 years. Persistent Graves' disease patients were compared with newly diagnosed Graves' disease patients by peripheral blood TCR sequencing and RNA sequencing. The study took place in China and was registered as a clinical trial. A total of 33 samples underwent TCR sequencing: around 13 from persistent and some 20 from newly diagnosed Graves' disease patients. Persistent Graves' disease patients in the clinical cohort had taken antithyroid drugs for approximately 9.5 years on average. The research as a whole found: Persistent patients shared more public clonotypes among themselves (under 3,000) than newly diagnosed patients did (roughly 910). Compared with newly diagnosed patients, persistent Graves' disease patients had lower TCR Shannon entropy and fewer highly expanded clones, which suggests clonal expansion. The small sample size was acknowledged by the authors as a limitation that may reduce accuracy. Only peripheral blood was studied, because thyroid tissue, the primary lesion, was inaccessible. Sequencing and analysis were limited to the TCR beta chain.

Receptor libraries were prepared by multiplex PCR. The instrument was an Illumina HiSeq 4000. To build TCR beta libraries, CDR3 regions were amplified by Arm-PCR using iRepertoire HTBI primers. Gel purification was performed on PCR products prior to sequencing. In the paper's pipeline: A total of around 66 TRBV and 14 TRBJ segments were identified across samples and were used for gene usage analysis of CDR3 amino acid clonotypes. Filtered high-quality paired reads were merged into contigs using COPE and FqMerger. BLAST was used to align contigs to IMGT TRBV, TRBD and TRBJ reference genes, and CDR3 was defined according to IMGT. Any clonotype with a frequency above 0.1% was classified as a highly expanded clone. Shannon entropy was used to measure repertoire diversity, and the Gini coefficient was used to measure V-J evenness. A clonotype found in more than one individual was treated as public. TCRdb trimmed the raw reads at Q25, called clones with MiXCR and kept productive beta chains. Here each entry gathers all rows of one CDR3 protein and keeps the most common genes and DNA. The V and J calls, along with clone size, are taken from TCRdb and not from the paper's own processing. The sample table records some 420,000 distinct CDR3 sequences; 22% of these occur just once. Approximately 14% of the sample belongs to the ten largest clones.

What the time point label conveys for this sample: persistent/refractory GD, antithyroid drugs over 5 years with positive TRAb. RNA was extracted from PBMCs in TRIzol for both TCR sequencing and RNA sequencing. The diagnosis of Graves' disease was made according to American Thyroid Association guidelines. Patients were recruited from an endocrinology department in Xi'an, China. Each patient gave approximately 8.8 milliliters of peripheral blood, collected in an EDTA anticoagulant tube. PBMCs were isolated by Ficoll Paque Plus density gradient separation without further T cell sorting. An Agilent 2100 Bioanalyzer and agarose gel were used to check RNA quality, and a NanoDrop 2000 was used to measure RNA concentration. This clonotype originated in a female donor with Graves disease. The source material was peripheral blood mononuclear cells (PBMCs), sampled when the disease was refractory, from a patient treated with antithyroid drugs.

CDR3 sequence: CASSEGWTGDSNQPQHF. The nucleotide sequence is given as TGTGCCAGCAGTGAGGGCTGGACGGGAGATAGCAATCAGCCCCAGCATTTT. The receptor chain draws on TRBV6-1 and TRBJ1-5; the D segment cannot be called with confidence. The junction carries 15 bases between V and J, which are trimmed by 3 bases and 0 bases respectively. CDR1 MNHNS and CDR2 SASEGT are derived from the germline V gene. Including cysteine and phenylalanine, the CDR3 has 17 amino acids. Kept here is only the CDR3 DNA, which spans 51 bases and is read in frame from base 1.